One T cell receptor beta chain is described in this entry. What it recognizes is unknown. The CDR3 runs to 16 residues. The germline V gene has CDR1 SEHNR and CDR2 FQNEAQ (reference sequence). V was pared by 5 bases and J by 3 bases, with 17 bases between. TCRdb's table, derived via immunoSEQ multiplex PCR, lists solely in-frame clones and lacks some. The sample holds about 130,000 clones, approximately 86% seen once. The data belong to a study of T cell responses to AZD1222 COVID-19 vaccine. The study, taken as a whole, reports: Clonal diversity may have been underestimated, and the donors were mostly white British, with more females than males. Repertoires were obtained only post-peak T cell response.

This sequence was found in an adult in good health. The chain couples TRBV7-9 to TRBJ1-3, with D maybe TRBD1 (6 bases). Sample: peripheral blood, taken on day 0 of AZD1222 vaccination. CDR3 residues: CASSPAAQGVGNTIYF. The CDR3 DNA reads as TGTGCCAGCAGCCCGGCCGCACAGGGCGTTGGAAACACCATATATTTT.